This T cell receptor beta chain derives from a study of cytomegalovirus exposure and HLA in healthy donors (TCRdb year 2017). Concerning the study at large: An earlier analysis of roughly 630 of the donors reported roughly 270 Gb of sequence data and 100 million to 130 million unique TCR beta sequences from around 200 million T cells. Roughly 300 gigabases of sequencing data and 80 million or so unique TCR sequences were included in an early release covering 550 to 800 HLA-typed donors. Of the 398 genotyped donors, approximately 80% fell in the genetic ancestry cluster associated with self-reported Caucasian donors. The study was designed to test whether signatures of past pathogen exposure could be identified by cataloging public T cell receptors. The study profiled the T cell repertoires of hundreds of subjects by immunosequencing and related them to cytomegalovirus serostatus. In addition to the first cohort of 650 to 800 subjects, a separate validation cohort of under 150 different subjects was used. The study combined high-throughput TCR immunosequencing, statistical association of individual TCRs with disease status, and machine learning to predict cytomegalovirus infection status. A later analysis re-examined previously published TCR beta repertoires from roughly 720 donors and added high-resolution HLA genotyping to investigate patterns of TCR occurrence. In the later analysis, no new phenotypic data were used to find candidate immune exposures; instead, reliance was placed on TCR beta sequences and their occurrence across donors. An earlier analysis of 500 to 650 of the donors applied high-throughput TCR beta sequencing to assess whether each TCR beta V gene segment acted as functional or pseudogenic. Donor age, sex, ethnicity and CMV serostatus were collected together with the repertoire data. In a later genetic analysis, genome-wide SNP genotypes for about 65% of the 666 donors were used, and that subset was treated as a discovery cohort. All discovery cohort repertoires had been generated using a single sequencing platform. Class I and class II HLA loci were covered by the typing at four-digit resolution. The number of typed donors differed by locus: roughly 629-630 for A, B, C, DRB1 and DQB1; about 520 for DQA1; 606 for DPA1; and about 450 for DPB1. Roughly five DR-DQ haplotypes were handled as single units for association and clustering because linkage in the cohort was strong. Among around 400 genotyped donors of the cohort, an average of around 220,000 unique TCR beta nucleotide sequences was sequenced per donor, of which approximately 18% were non-productive. Study-wide conclusions, independent of this receptor: An association between a missense DCLRE1C variant and V-gene and J-gene trimming of TCR beta chains was found in a later genetic analysis and replicated in an independent cohort. In a later analysis, 15,000 to 20,000 TCR beta sequences were associated with specific HLA alleles at a false discovery rate of 0.05. Cytomegalovirus status was reported to be diagnosed by the classifier with high specificity and sensitivity in both the original and validation cohorts. In vitro tests confirmed that a few of the cytomegalovirus-associated TCR beta chains recognize cytomegalovirus antigens. According to a later analysis, most CMV-associated TCR beta chains appeared to be HLA-restricted, and the HLA associations seemed to be driven largely by CMV exposure. Strong co-occurrence of HLA alleles, especially DR and DQ, made assigning TCR associations to individual alleles difficult. In a later analysis, HLA-associated TCR beta chains were found to be more clonally expanded and to have lower generation probabilities than equally common non-associated chains. Correlated functional status among segregating V segments might reflect linkage disequilibrium, but an unknown experimental factor could not be ruled out. Compared with the 666-donor mean, donors in an Asian-associated ancestry cluster had fewer N-insertions in productive TCRs, according to a later genetic analysis. Presence/absence analyses assumed roughly uniform sequencing depth across donors, an assumption that may not hold. According to the authors, the approach could potentially be generalized to other disease states and immunological phenotypes. A further reported finding was that TCR beta sequences accurately predicted the HLA-A and HLA-B alleles for most subjects in the first cohort. A group of highly shared sequence variants was considered likely to be a technical artifact of the sequencing pipeline. Because counts were too low, about 18 rarely observed V segments, including chromosome 9 orphons, were excluded from the earlier analysis of 500 to 700 of the donors. A later analysis found that TCR association rates varied across HLA loci, with DRB1 alleles showing the most associated TCRs and HLA-C alleles the fewest. In an earlier analysis of some 500 of the donors, most TCR beta V segments were observed in productive rearrangements about 87% or about 30% of the time, broadly matching IMGT annotations. In a later analysis, several top co-occurrence clusters were reported to appear linked to parvovirus B19, influenza, CMV and Epstein-Barr virus. Because some donors lacked HLA typing at each locus, the association tests relied only on the typed subset. Immune exposure information for the cohort was limited to CMV serostatus. In this cohort, only TCR beta chains were sequenced, and detectable features were limited by the absence of alpha or paired-chain data. In the study, approximately 160 TCR beta chains were listed as associated with cytomegalovirus. Most TCR sequences were seen in very few donors, while some public TCRs were found in many individuals. Some IMGT-functional V segments, including TRBV6-2 and TRBV6-3, could not be distinguished by the 87-base-pair reads and were therefore excluded.

From cysteine to phenylalanine, the CDR3 is 15 amino acids long. Only CDR3 DNA remains: 45 bases, in frame from the first base. In the germline V gene, CDR1 corresponds to SGDLS and CDR2 to YYNGEE. Compared with germline, V lacks 4 bases and J lacks 5 bases; bases without a gene match: 3. The cohort comprised 666 healthy bone marrow donors. Cohort members were all nominally healthy when sampled, although unrecorded immune exposures were likely present. The donor tested CMV seropositive, placing the donor among the 289 seropositive members of the cohort. A peripheral blood sample was collected from each donor, and TCR beta sequencing was performed on peripheral blood mononuclear cells. The Qiagen DNeasy Blood Extraction Kit was used to extract genomic DNA from the blood cell samples. A remark on this clone: Its antigen is still unknown. No clone much larger than this one lies a single base away; base qualities are absent.

The library was prepared using the immunoSEQ multiplex PCR assay. A mixture of 60 forward primers for TCR Vbeta segments and 13 reverse primers for TCR Jbeta segments was used in the multiplex PCR. Amplification of the CDR3 region of rearranged TCR beta genes was performed with a multiplex PCR assay on genomic DNA. Amplified TCR beta libraries were sequenced as 87-base-pair reads on the Illumina HiSeq System. In the source study's methods: A later analysis counted 75 million to 100 million unique TCR beta chains across the 670 or so repertoires, and around 12 million of these chains were shared by at least two donors. To remove PCR and sequencing errors, raw reads were error-corrected and collapsed into unique sequences using a nearest-neighbor algorithm that merged closely related sequences. To assign V, D and J gene segments, CDR3 sequences were aligned to IMGT reference sequences. For a sequence to be retained, a match of at least six nucleotides was required to both a V gene segment and a J gene segment. A rearrangement counted as productive if the CDR3 had no stop codons and remained in frame with V and J, and every other rearrangement counted as non-productive. Following IMGT convention, CDR3 was defined as the stretch from the second conserved V-encoded cysteine up to the conserved J-encoded phenylalanine. The earlier analysis of around 640 of the donors excluded sequences that lacked an unambiguous match to a single V gene segment. In an earlier analysis of about 590 of the donors, a V segment was called functional when productive rearrangements were above 56.7%, and segregating when the standard deviation between donors exceeded 5%. A statistical classification framework was built for diagnosing cytomegalovirus status from the catalog of TCR beta chain sequences. A later analysis assigned V and J genes by comparing TCR nucleotide sequences with IMGT/GENE-DB human TR gene sequences. In a later analysis, CDR3 sequences and most-parsimonious VDJ recombination scenarios were assigned using the TCRdist pipeline. In a later analysis, each TCR beta chain was defined by its CDR3 amino acid sequence together with its V-gene family, and reads without a unique V-gene family were excluded. In a later analysis, fewer than 650 highly shared, low-generation-probability nucleotide sequences were removed to address suspected cross-contamination and a sequencing artifact. In a later analysis, a clonal expansion index was calculated for each public chain from normalized within-repertoire ranks of inferred template counts. In a later analysis, generation probabilities were computed with a VDJ recombination model fitted to out-of-frame rearrangements, and the resulting probabilities were checked against IGoR. A later analysis scored TCR-TCR, TCR-HLA and TCR-CMV co-occurrence with hypergeometric tests, applying a repertoire-size bias correction to TCR pairs. In a later analysis, false discovery rates were estimated by permuting HLA or CMV assignments 20 times. In a later analysis, co-occurring TCRs were grouped using DBSCAN, with TCRdist sequence similarity added in when clustering inside HLA-allele-positive subsets. Co-occurrence clustering excluded repertoires with fewer than 30,000 or more than 120,000 public chains, plus five with anomalous nucleotide sharing. TCRdb mirrors the immuneACCESS table, restricted to in-frame sequences. Some clones are absent from its copies; in checked studies, under half trace to an unresolved V gene, and the reason for the others is unknown. Clonal size and the V and J genes are those of that table, whereas D and trimming came from the DNA. This sample holds about 140,000 clones; about 84% were observed only once. The ten largest clones represent 6.2% of the sample.

The receptor was isolated from a middle-aged woman in good health and CMV-seropositive. This sequence uses TRBV9 and TRBJ2-1; TRBD2 lines up with 13 middle nucleotides. Sequencing input: PBMCs. The nucleotides read TGTGCCAGCAGCACTAGCGGGAGGGTGGACAATGAGCAGTTCTTC. Protein translation: CASSTSGRVDNEQFF. The reference TRBV9 and TRBJ2-1 proteins fill in what lies around the CDR3, so the full variable domain reads DSGVTQTPKHLITATGQRVTLRCSPRSGDLSVYWYQQSLDQGLQFLIQYYNGEERAKGNILERFSAQQFPDLHSELNLSSLELGDSALYFCASSTSGRVDNEQFFGPGTRLTVL.